The 18 T cell receptor beta chains reported below all come from one sample, sequenced in a study of blood T cells in healthy people across ages. A second PCR of about 7 to 12 cycles used a sample-barcoded 5' primer and a J-beta primer mix. TCRdb passed the 5' RACE reads through MiXCR, listing each CDR3 protein once. There are fewer than 800,000 distinct CDR3 sequences in the sample; 32% occur only once, and approximately 15% lies in the top ten. The sequenced material came from blood. These receptors all come from a woman of 80 years or more in good health.

In its sample, this clonotype was seen many times. The chain joins TRBV6-2 or TRBV6-3 to TRBJ1-1; TRBD1 is a possible D gene (5 bases). Trimming pared 4 bases from V and 4 bases from J, leaving 13 bases between. Looked up from germline, CDR1 is MNHEY and CDR2 is SVGEGT. CDR3 length: 14 residues. This CDR3 is CASSLRVGGTEAFF. CDR3 bases: TGTGCCAGCAGTTTGAGGGTCGGGGGCACTGAAGCTTTCTTT.

There are many counts of this clonotype. The V call is TRBV6-1, the J call TRBJ1-4, with 7 bases identical to TRBD1. The germline CDR1 and CDR2 sequences are MNHNS and SASEGT. The CDR3 runs to 14 residues. V lost 3 bases and J lost 8; bases outside the gene matches: 6. The CDR3 reads CASSETGFREKLFF. The CDR3 DNA reads TGTGCCAGCAGTGAGACAGGGTTCAGGGAAAAACTGTTTTTT.

This clonotype showed up many times. The rearrangement links TRBV7-8 to TRBJ1-1; 9 nucleotides line up with TRBD1. Looked up from germline, CDR1 is SGHVS and CDR2 is FQNEAQ. The V and J ends lost 1 base and 5 bases, in that order; junction bases with no gene match: 11. The CDR3 totals 17 residues. CDR3 coding DNA: TGTGCCAGCAGCTTAGGGGACAGGGCCTCGCGGAGTACTGAAGCTTTCTTT. This translates into CASSLGDRASRSTEAFF.

There are many counts of this clonotype. The rearrangement joins TRBV6-1 to TRBJ2-4; 11 nucleotides agree with TRBD1. Germline CDR1 and CDR2: MNHNS and SASEGT. With V trimmed by 4 bases and J by 8 bases, 13 bases remained unmatched. The CDR3 runs to 17 residues. The CDR3 is CASSARAGTGGGDIQYF. The CDR3 DNA reads TGTGCCAGCAGTGCCCGCGCCGGGACAGGGGGAGGTGACATTCAGTACTTC.

The rearrangement joins TRBV18 to TRBJ1-6; perhaps TRBD1 as D (5 bases). The V gene's germline CDR1 is KGHSH and CDR2 LQKENI. The CDR3 runs 14 residues. Trimming took off 1 base at V and 5 bases at J, with 6 bases between the two ends. CDR3 residues: CASSPQGNNSPLHF. In nucleotides, the CDR3 is TGTGCCAGCTCACCACAGGGGAATAATTCACCCCTCCACTTT.

In its sample, this clonotype was seen many times. This sequence joins TRBV30 and TRBJ1-2; the D is unclear. The CDR3 runs to 13 residues. Deletions cut 4 bases from V and 3 bases from J, with 12 bases between. Germline loops: CDR1 GTSNPN, CDR2 SVGIG (reference sequence). CDR3: CAWTGPGYYGYTF. CDR3 sequence (DNA): TGTGCCTGGACGGGCCCGGGTTACTATGGCTACACCTTC. Combining the CDR3 with reference TRBV30 and TRBJ1-2 gives the whole variable domain SQTIHQWPATLVQPVGSPLSLECTVEGTSNPNLYWYRQAAGRGLQLLFYSVGIGQISSEVPQNLSASRPQDRQFILSSKKLLLSDSGFYLCAWTGPGYYGYTFGSGTRLTVV.

This clonotype was found many times. V gene TRBV7-3 combines with J gene TRBJ2-2; the D is unclear. Germline loops: CDR1 SGHTA, CDR2 FQGTGA. V was clipped by 0 bases and J by 1 base, with 6 bases between them. This CDR3 region has 15 residues. The CDR3 here is CASSLTNRNTGELFF. DNA for the CDR3: TGTGCCAGCAGCTTAACGAACAGGAACACCGGGGAGCTGTTTTTT.

This clonotype has more than one count but fewer than ten. The rearrangement joins TRBV20-1 to TRBJ1-1; unclear D gene. V lost 1 base, J lost 7 bases, and 10 bases lay in between. The CDR3 is made up of 12 amino acids. Germline loops: CDR1 DFQATT, CDR2 SNEGSKA (reference sequence). DNA for the CDR3: TGCAGTGCTAGAGCCGCATCTAGTGAAGCTTTCTTT. Amino acid sequence: CSARAASSEAFF.

This clonotype showed up just a few times. The chain has TRBV2 and TRBJ1-5; D possibly corresponds to TRBD1 (6 bases). Trimming pared 2 bases from V and 0 bases from J, leaving 20 bases between. The V gene's germline CDR1 is SNHLY and CDR2 FYNNEI. This CDR3 region has 19 residues. The CDR3 DNA is TGTGCCAGCAGTGAATTTATTGGGCAGGGGAAACATAGCAATCAGCCCCAGCATTTT. As protein: CASSEFIGQGKHSNQPQHF.

Concerning this clonotype itself: Possible read error: a much larger clone is one base away. V is TRBV5-6 and J is TRBJ2-3, with no clear D. The CDR3 contains 12 residues. Germline-derived CDR1 and CDR2 are SGHDT and YYEEEE. This CDR3 is CVSSLTETAQYF. DNA for the CDR3: TGTGTCAGCAGCTTGACCGAAACGGCGCAGTATTTT.

This clonotype was picked up a small number of times. A much larger clone differs by one base, so this may be a read error. The CDR3 DNA sequence: TGTGTCATCAGGACAAACCCTCCCTCCTACGAGCAGTACTTC. Its translation is CVIRTNPPSYEQYF. The chain is built from TRBV10-3 and TRBJ2-7; TRBD1 is a possible D gene (5 bases). This CDR3 region has 14 residues. Germline loops: CDR1 ENHRY, CDR2 SYGVKD.

This clonotype has at least ten counts. This chain connects TRBV5-6 to TRBJ2-5; D gene ambiguous. Germline values: CDR1 SGHDT, CDR2 YYEEEE. The CDR3 is 16 residues long. The V gene lost 4 bases and the J gene lost 5 bases, with 21 bases spanning the gap. This CDR3 is CASSLVGISIRETQYF. CDR3 coding DNA: TGTGCCAGCAGCCTGGTGGGAATATCAATTCGGGAGACCCAGTACTTC. The full variable domain, in which reference TRBV5-6 and TRBJ2-5 provide the parts outside the CDR3, is DAGVTQSPTHLIKTRGQQVTLRCSPKSGHDTVSWYQQALGQGPQFIFQYYEEEERQRGNFPDRFSGHQFPNYSSELNVNALLLGDSALYLCASSLVGISIRETQYFGPGTRLLVL.

This clonotype was seen at least ten times. V is TRBV5-1 and J is TRBJ2-7, with D possibly matching TRBD1 (6 bases). V was trimmed by 3 bases and J by 4 bases, leaving 20 bases between them. CDR1 is SGHRS and CDR2 is YFSETQ in the germline V gene. This CDR3 contains 16 residues. The CDR3 reads CASSSKYDRLRYEQYF. CDR3 nucleotide sequence: TGCGCCAGCAGCTCCAAATACGACAGGCTCCGGTACGAGCAGTACTTC. Supplemented by reference TRBV5-1 and TRBJ2-7, the full variable domain reads KAGVTQTPRYLIKTRGQQVTLSCSPISGHRSVSWYQQTPGQGLQFLFEYFSETQRNKGNFPGRFSGRQFSNSRSEMNVSTLELGDSALYLCASSSKYDRLRYEQYFGPGTRLTVT.

This clonotype came up a few times. Being one base from a much bigger clone, this may be a read error. The J gene is TRBJ2-3, the V gene TRBV13; 10 bases fit TRBD2. Germline values: CDR1 PRHDT, CDR2 FYEKMQ (reference sequence). With 5 bases clipped from V and 4 bases from J, the junction kept 9 bases outside the gene matches. CDR3 length equals 16 residues. The CDR3 loop reads CASSRGRAGGADTQYF. The CDR3 coding sequence is TGTGCCAGCAGCCGTGGACGAGCGGGGGGGGCAGATACGCAGTATTTT. Drawing the rest from reference TRBV13 and TRBJ2-3, the complete variable domain is AAGVIQSPRHLIKEKRETATLKCYPIPRHDTVYWYQQGPGQDPQFLISFYEKMQSDKGSIPDRFSAQQFSDYHSELNMSSLELGDSALYFCASSRGRAGGADTQYFGPGTRLTVL.

This clonotype was found many times. The chain is built from TRBV20-1 and TRBJ2-7, with 7 bases fitting TRBD2. Germline-derived CDR1 and CDR2 are DFQATT and SNEGSKA (reference sequence). The CDR3 totals 15 residues. V lost 3 bases to trimming and J lost 0 bases; unmatched junction nucleotides: 8. This CDR3 is CSARGDYPSSYEQYF. The CDR3 nucleotides are TGCAGTGCTAGGGGGGACTACCCGAGCTCCTACGAGCAGTACTTC.

The sample holds many counts of this clonotype. The J gene is TRBJ2-7, the V gene TRBV2; D perhaps matches TRBD2 (5 bases). The CDR3 runs to 14 residues. Germline assignment: CDR1 SNHLY and CDR2 FYNNEI. With 8 bases removed from V and 0 bases from J, the gap between germline ends came to 14 bases. The CDR3 reads CASEEDQSSYEQYF. The CDR3 region has the DNA TGTGCCAGCGAGGAGGACCAAAGCTCCTACGAGCAGTACTTC.

As regards this clonotype: A single base separates this from a much larger clone, so it may be a read error. The genes are TRBV4-1 and TRBJ2-5, with a possible D match to TRBD1 (5 bases). Per germline, CDR1 MGHRA and CDR2 YSYEKL. The ends were cut back, 2 bases at V and 11 bases at J, with 21 bases in the middle. The length of the CDR3 is 15 residues. This chain's CDR3 is CASSQSDSWNNEQYF. Here the CDR3 DNA reads TGCGCCAGCAGCCAAAGCGACAGCTGGAACAATGAGCAGTACTTC.

This clonotype appeared many times. This chain joins TRBV7-2 and TRBJ2-7; D is perhaps TRBD2 (5 bases). V lost 5 bases and J lost 5, with 7 bases in between. Germline CDR1 and CDR2: SGHTA and FQGNSA. The length of the CDR3 is 11 residues. The CDR3 protein is CASSIGDEQYF. CDR3 bases: TGTGCCAGCAGCATCGGGGACGAGCAGTACTTC.